This T cell receptor (beta chain) emerged from a study of blood T cell repertoires in COVID-19 (dated by TCRdb to 2018 to 2020). For the study in its entirety: The collaborator samples originated in the United States, Italy and Spain and spanned the acute and convalescent phases of COVID-19. The prospective study material was composed of cDNA or gDNA derived from T cells, B-cell-depleted T cells, or PBMCs. Deeply sampled blood TCRbeta repertoires from subjects exposed to, actively infected with, or recovered from COVID-19 were included in the dataset. The repertoires were released in a freely available public database intended as a resource for research on the immune response to SARS-CoV-2. The samples were drawn from two sources: the first 160 participants of the ongoing ImmuneRACE study, and 1,200 or so subjects contributed by 6 global collaborators. The sample metadata nearly always contained a de-identified subject ID, COVID-19 status, age in years and sex. Where HLA class I and class II types were available, the types were taken from metadata supplied by the sample provider, not from assay-based typing. The paper as a whole reports these results and caveats: The amount of clinical and demographic metadata varied by source and participant and was provided uncurated.

Reading the germline V gene gives CDR1 MNHEY and CDR2 SVGAGI. The V and J ends are trimmed by 4 bases and 3 bases, leaving 6 bases between them. The CDR3 goes from the cysteine to the phenylalanine over 12 residues. The kept DNA is CDR3 alone, 36 bases in frame from the first base. Of note for this clone: Its antigen is still unknown. The input lacks base qualities; no much larger clone sits a single base away. The same CDR3 arises from other DNA sequences in this sample as well.

One collaborating source in Seattle enrolled patients while the patients were actively infected and followed the patients over time throughout the course of disease. Collaborating institutions collected whole blood in K2EDTA tubes following their own protocols. For TCRbeta analysis, collaborators shipped samples as frozen whole blood, isolated PBMCs, or DNA extracted from either of those sample types. The immunoSEQ Assay, a bias-controlled multiplex PCR, was used to amplify TCRbeta CDR3 regions from genomic DNA. The original methods were these. The number of nucleated cells in each sample was estimated from the amplification of reference gene primers within the assay. To quantify the absolute abundance of each unique TCRbeta CDR3 rearrangement, sequence reads were collapsed and filtered. For each sample, productive Simpson clonality was calculated as the square root of Simpson's diversity index over productive rearrangements. Drawn from immuneACCESS, this table holds only the in-frame rearrangements with V and J called that TCRdb kept. Clones are partly lost; checked studies trace under half to an unresolved V gene and leave the rest unexplained. V, J and clone size are taken as reported in that table, and D and trimming were inferred from the DNA itself. A total of almost 250,000 clones appear in this sample, more than 70% of them only once. The ten largest clonotypes hold roughly 6.2% of the sample.

The clonotype originates from a woman aged 80 or older with COVID-19, enrolled during active disease. The chain couples TRBV6-5 to TRBJ2-5, with the D segment identity uncertain. Sequences were obtained from peripheral blood. The CDR3 reads as follows: CASSSAEETQYF. The bases read TGTGCCAGCAGTTCCGCGGAAGAGACCCAGTACTTC.